The 10 T cell receptor beta chains below come from one sample, sequenced in a study of cytomegalovirus exposure and HLA in healthy donors. The repertoire was sequenced with immunoSEQ multiplex PCR; TCRdb's copy has only in-frame clones and lacks some. The data contain 140,000 or so clones, roughly 87% of them singletons. The sample was PBMCs. Receptor source: a man in his late teens or twenties in good health and CMV-seropositive.

The V gene is TRBV5-1, the J gene TRBJ1-3, with D unresolved. This CDR3 is built from 16 residues. CDR1 SGHRS and CDR2 YFSETQ come from the germline V gene. V was pared by 0 bases and J by 0 bases, with 10 bases between. The CDR3 region is CASSLGGRLSGNTIYF. The CDR3 DNA reads as TGCGCCAGCAGCTTGGGTGGCAGGCTCTCTGGAAACACCATATATTTT.

This clone has at least ten counts. This sequence joins TRBV14 and TRBJ1-2, with D perhaps matching TRBD1 (5 bases). The CDR3 extends over 13 amino acids. The V gene's germline CDR1 is SGHDN and CDR2 FVKESK. Trimming removed 6 bases at V and 6 bases at J, with 14 bases between. The CDR3 nucleotides are TGTGCCAGCAGTCCCCAGGGATCCGATGGCTACACCTTC. Protein product: CASSPQGSDGYTF.

V gene TRBV30 combines with J gene TRBJ2-7; 8 bases are a match to TRBD2. Looked up from germline, CDR1 is GTSNPN and CDR2 is SVGIG (reference sequence). CDR3 length equals 13 residues. With 2 bases clipped from V and 1 base from J, the junction kept 1 base outside the gene matches. The CDR3 DNA reads as TGTGCCTGGAGTAGCGGGAGATCCTACGAGCAGTACTTC. This sequence encodes CAWSSGRSYEQYF.

The V gene is TRBV9, the J gene TRBJ2-3; 9 bases map to TRBD2. J lost 6 bases, V lost 0 bases, and 8 bases had no gene match. The CDR3 is made up of 16 amino acids. Germline CDR1 SGDLS, CDR2 YYNGEE. The CDR3, as DNA: TGTGCCAGCAGCGTAGACGTCAGCGGGAGGATGGATACGCAGTATTTT. Its translation: CASSVDVSGRMDTQYF.

This sequence joins TRBV6-5 and TRBJ2-7, with 11 positions matching TRBD1. After removal of 4 bases from V and 6 bases from J, the junction contained 8 bases not matched to a gene. Germline CDR1 reads MNHEY; CDR2 reads SVGAGI. This CDR3 has 15 amino acids. CDR3: CASSLSGTGGSEQYF. The CDR3 DNA is TGTGCCAGCAGTTTATCCGGGACAGGGGGTTCCGAGCAGTACTTC.

This chain connects TRBV29-1 to TRBJ1-1; 7 nucleotides line up with TRBD1. Germline V gene lookup returns CDR1 SQVTM and CDR2 ANQGSEA. V lost 7 bases to trimming and J lost 3 bases; unmatched junction nucleotides: 5. The length of the CDR3 is 12 residues. CDR3 protein: CSARTGDTEAFF. DNA of the CDR3: TGCAGCGCCCGCACAGGGGACACTGAAGCTTTCTTT.

The CDR3 region is CASSQVFLRQGKNYGYTF. The CDR3 coding sequence is TGCGCCAGCAGCCAAGTCTTCCTTAGACAGGGGAAAAACTATGGCTACACCTTC. The chain employs TRBV4-1 and TRBJ1-2, with 8 bases aligning to TRBD1. After removal of 1 base from V and 2 bases from J, the junction contained 12 bases not matched to a gene. Germline V CDR1 and CDR2: MGHRA, YSYEKL. The CDR3 runs to 18 residues.

The rearrangement joins TRBV15 to TRBJ1-2, with TRBD1 identical over 7 bases. The germline V gene encodes CDR1 LNHNV and CDR2 YYDKDF (reference sequence). This CDR3 comprises 14 residues. Trimming took 4 bases from V and 4 from J; bases not matched to a gene: 6. The DNA for the CDR3 is TGTGCCACCAGCACTCAAAGGACAGGCTATGGCTACACCTTC. This translates into CATSTQRTGYGYTF.

V gene TRBV25-1 combines with J gene TRBJ2-2, with D hard to call. Germline CDR1 MGHDK, CDR2 SYGVNS. This CDR3 has 18 residues. V was trimmed by 1 base and J by 1 base, leaving 16 bases between them. The CDR3 DNA reads as TGTGCCAGCAGTGAATTATGGATCGGCCAGGTGAACACCGGGGAGCTGTTTTTT. This encodes CASSELWIGQVNTGELFF.

This chain joins TRBV7-9 and TRBJ2-7, with TRBD1 as a possible D gene (6 bases). Trimming left V 5 bases short and J 7 bases short, with 18 bases between. Per the germline V gene, CDR1 is SEHNR and CDR2 is FQNEAQ (reference sequence). The CDR3 has 14 amino acids. The CDR3 loop is CASSPRDTSWEQYF. The CDR3 DNA follows: TGTGCCAGCAGCCCAAGGGACACCTCGTGGGAGCAGTACTTC.